The clone carrying this T cell receptor beta chain has at least ten counts. Its specificity is not known. The CDR3 loop spans 13 amino acids. V was shortened by 3 bases and J by 4 bases, with 10 bases between the two germline ends. CDR1 LNHNV and CDR2 YYDKDF come from the germline V gene (reference sequence). The authors diagnosed from clinical symptoms, serum thyroxine, TRAb, thyroid ultrasound and orbital computed tomography. This entry is derived from a study of Graves' ophthalmopathy and Graves' hyperthyroidism. Notes on the study in general: In predicting ophthalmopathy progression, the model reached nearly 71% sensitivity and 72.22% specificity. A model of 13 signatures distinguished ophthalmopathy from stable hyperthyroidism at approximately 90% sensitivity and about 80% specificity. Blood repertoires reportedly contained most expanded thyroid clonotypes above 0.001 frequency.

RNA served as the template for amplifying TCR beta CDR3 regions. Second-round multiplex PCR came after first-round RT-PCR with HTBI primers. TCRdb reanalysed the multiplex PCR reads using MiXCR and keeps one entry per CDR3 protein. The profile shows about 1.2 million distinct CDR3 sequences, approximately 35% of them singletons. The source of this sequence is an adult man with Graves' hyperthyroidism. The sequenced material came from peripheral blood or thyroid tissue (not recorded which). The chain is built from TRBV15 and TRBJ2-7; no definite D call. The CDR3 DNA reads TGTGCCACCAGCAGGGGATTTAGATACGAGCAGTACTTC. It is translated as CATSRGFRYEQYF.